This T cell receptor beta chain was documented in a study of T cell changes during pregnancy in multiple sclerosis (dated by TCRdb to about 2019). For context, the study as a whole: The study looked at changes in the T cell repertoire across pregnancy in women with multiple sclerosis.

The CDR3 runs 15 residues from the cysteine to the phenylalanine. Only CDR3 DNA is held: 45 bases, read in frame from base 1. Trimmed from V: 3 bases; trimmed from J: 2 bases; junction bases lacking a gene match: 4. CDR1 and CDR2 (KGHSH, LQKENI) derive from the germline V gene. As regards this clone: Its recognized antigen is unknown. Base qualities were left out, and no much larger clone turns up one base away.

Library method: the immunoSEQ multiplex PCR assay. Imported from immuneACCESS, the table was reduced by TCRdb to in-frame sequences with V and J called. These copies leave out some clones; in studies compared against another copy, an unresolved V gene accounts for under half, and the cause of the remainder is not known. In this sample the table shows around 35,000 clones, 90% of which occur a single time. Under 0.5% of the sample comes from the top ten. The material was CD4+ T cells from peripheral blood mononuclear cells, obtained in the second trimester of pregnancy. The TCR originated in a female donor with multiple sclerosis, enrolled in a pregnancy study. Recombination joined TRBV18 with TRBJ1-1, with TRBD1 identical over 9 junction bases. CDR3 sequence: CASSPGTGHNTEAFF. The DNA reads TGTGCCAGCTCACCCGGGACAGGGCACAACACTGAAGCTTTCTTT.